This entry describes one T cell receptor (beta chain). The sample is drawn from a study of T cell changes during pregnancy in multiple sclerosis. Sequenced by immunoSEQ multiplex PCR; TCRdb stores in-frame clones only, minus some. This table has 55,000 to 75,000 clones, 91% appearing once. From germline, CDR1 is SGDLS and CDR2 YYNGEE. This CDR3 has 15 residues. J was trimmed by 4 bases and V by 4 bases; bases with no gene match: 7. This chain uses TRBV9 with TRBJ1-3; 8 bases map to TRBD1. The specimen was peripheral blood, collected after pregnancy. The clonotype originates from a female donor in good health, enrolled as a control in a pregnancy study. The CDR3 DNA reads TGTGCCAGCAGCCCTCGGACAGGGAAGGGAAACACCATATATTTT. It translates to CASSPRTGKGNTIYF.